This T cell receptor beta chain was recorded in a study of cytomegalovirus exposure and HLA in healthy donors. Using immunoSEQ multiplex PCR, the repertoire was profiled, and TCRdb retains in-frame clones only, with some absent. The sample carries roughly 310,000 clones, approximately 91% recorded once. This clonotype was sampled from a man in his thirties or forties in good health and CMV-seronegative. Sequences were obtained from PBMCs.

CDR3 nucleotide sequence: TGTGCCTGGAGTGTACGGGGGGTGTATAATTCACCCCTCCACTTT. It translates to CAWSVRGVYNSPLHF. V gene TRBV30 combines with J gene TRBJ1-6, with a possible D match to TRBD1 (5 bases). The V and J ends lost 0 bases and 4 bases respectively, with 10 bases between them. This CDR3 is built from 15 residues. Germline lookup yields CDR1 GTSNPN and CDR2 SVGIG (reference sequence). The entire variable domain, with the rest obtained from reference TRBV30 and TRBJ1-6, is as follows: SQTIHQWPATLVQPVGSPLSLECTVEGTSNPNLYWYRQAAGRGLQLLFYSVGIGQISSEVPQNLSASRPQDRQFILSSKKLLLSDSGFYLCAWSVRGVYNSPLHFGNGTRLTVT.